These 24 T cell receptor beta chains were sequenced from one sample in a study of human T cells and chemical hapten exposure. Time point denoted: pre-sensitization, week 0. Treatment reported: therapeutic diphenylcyclopropenone sensitization with weekly scalp DPC. TCRdb redid the calling of the RACE reads with MiXCR, one entry per CDR3 protein. Here the sample spans about 85,000 distinct CDR3 sequences, 7.5% to 9.5% being singletons. Specimen: whole blood, collected in connection with sensitization to the hapten diphenylcyclopropenone (DPC). All receptors derive from a man between 40 and 49 years old with alopecia areata. Some clones in this sample may be carry-over from other donors' samples.

This clonotype was counted ten times or more. The rearrangement links TRBV6-5 to TRBJ1-1, with 10 bases that match TRBD1. There are 14 residues in the CDR3. The germline CDR1 and CDR2 sequences are MNHEY and SVGAGI. V gave up 5 bases and J gave up 5 bases; unmatched junction bases: 5. CDR3 sequence reads: CASSPDRGRTEAFF. The CDR3 DNA reads TGTGCCAGCAGTCCCGACAGGGGGCGAACTGAAGCTTTCTTT.

This clonotype was seen more than once but under ten times. This chain joins TRBV5-1 and TRBJ1-4; D may be TRBD1 (5 bases). The germline V gene encodes CDR1 SGHRS and CDR2 YFSETQ. V lost 4 bases and J 3 bases, leaving 13 bases between the germline ends. The CDR3 is 15 amino acids. CDR3 nucleotides: TGCGCCAGCAGCCCCGGGGGGGGGGCTAATGAAAAACTGTTTTTT. This translates into CASSPGGGANEKLFF. The full variable domain, its missing parts supplied by reference TRBV5-1 and TRBJ1-4, is KAGVTQTPRYLIKTRGQQVTLSCSPISGHRSVSWYQQTPGQGLQFLFEYFSETQRNKGNFPGRFSGRQFSNSRSEMNVSTLELGDSALYLCASSPGGGANEKLFFGSGTQLSVL.

This clonotype appeared many times. The chain has TRBV3-1 and TRBJ1-1; D is undetermined. Germline CDR1 and CDR2: LGHDT and YNNKEL (reference sequence). The CDR3 has 12 residues. Trimming stripped 3 bases from V and 7 bases from J, with 9 bases between. DNA for the CDR3: TGTGCCAGCAGCCAGACACAGTATGAAGCTTTCTTT. It specifies CASSQTQYEAFF.

CDR3 coding DNA: TGTGCCAGCAGCTCGGGACAGGGGGCGTATGGCTACACCTTC. Translating it yields CASSSGQGAYGYTF. This chain joins TRBV7-2 and TRBJ1-2; 12 positions agree with TRBD1. Germline V gives CDR1 SGHTA, CDR2 FQGNSA. Trimming took 4 bases from V and 5 from J; bases not matched to a gene: 2. The CDR3 spans 14 residues.

The CDR3 loop is CSVVAGVGTDTQYF. The CDR3 coding sequence is TGCAGCGTTGTAGCGGGAGTGGGGACAGATACGCAGTATTTT. The V gene is TRBV29-1, the J gene TRBJ2-3, with 9 bases that match TRBD2. CDR1 is SQVTM, CDR2 ANQGSEA, per germline. The CDR3 sequence is 14 residues long. After removal of 4 bases from V and 3 bases from J, the junction contained 5 bases not matched to a gene.

The table lists this clonotype with a few counts. This chain connects TRBV9 to TRBJ1-5; possible D gene TRBD1, 5 bases. Per the germline V gene, CDR1 is SGDLS and CDR2 is YYNGEE. V was trimmed by 4 bases and J by 0 bases, leaving 8 bases between them. The CDR3 loop spans 14 amino acids. The CDR3 coding sequence is TGTGCCAGCAGCCTGGACAATAGCAATCAGCCCCAGCATTTT. Its translation is CASSLDNSNQPQHF.

This chain uses TRBV5-1 with TRBJ1-6; maybe TRBD1 (5 bases). Trimming cost V 0 bases and J 7 bases, with 11 bases left between them. CDR3 length: 15 amino acids. CDR1 is SGHRS and CDR2 is YFSETQ in the germline V gene. CDR3 sequence reads: CASSLVGGDNSPLHF. As DNA, the CDR3 is TGCGCCAGCAGCTTGGTAGGAGGGGACAATTCACCCCTCCACTTT. Supplemented by reference TRBV5-1 and TRBJ1-6, the full variable domain reads KAGVTQTPRYLIKTRGQQVTLSCSPISGHRSVSWYQQTPGQGLQFLFEYFSETQRNKGNFPGRFSGRQFSNSRSEMNVSTLELGDSALYLCASSLVGGDNSPLHFGNGTRLTVT.

This clonotype has a handful of counts. The chain couples TRBV5-4 to TRBJ2-2; tentative D call: TRBD2 (6 bases). The CDR3 is 15 amino acids. Trimming left V 0 bases short and J 5 bases short, with 11 bases between. CDR1 is SGHNT and CDR2 is YYREEE in the germline V gene (reference sequence). The CDR3 DNA sequence: TGTGCCAGCAGCTTGGACAGGAGGGATACCGGGGAGCTGTTTTTT. Translation gives CASSLDRRDTGELFF. Supplemented by reference TRBV5-4 and TRBJ2-2, the full variable domain reads ETGVTQSPTHLIKTRGQQVTLRCSSQSGHNTVSWYQQALGQGPQFIFQYYREEENGRGNFPPRFSGLQFPNYSSELNVNALELDDSALYLCASSLDRRDTGELFFGEGSRLTVL.

The chain carries TRBV6-5 and TRBJ2-6; TRBD1 matches 9 bases. Trimming at V came to 6 bases and at J to 4 bases, leaving 7 bases not matched to a gene. The CDR3 has 16 amino acids. The germline V gene has CDR1 MNHEY and CDR2 SVGAGI. CDR3 region: CASSRRTGAGANVLTF. DNA of the CDR3: TGTGCCAGCAGCCGGAGGACAGGGGCCGGGGCCAACGTCCTGACTTTC.

This clonotype was counted at least ten times. CDR3 protein: CASSSPATDTQYF. The DNA for the CDR3 is TGTGCCAGCAGTTCCCCAGCCACAGATACGCAGTATTTT. The rearrangement uses TRBV28 and TRBJ2-3; no definite D call. Germline V gives CDR1 MDHEN, CDR2 SYDVKM. This CDR3 contains 13 residues. The V end was cut by 4 bases, the J end by 2 bases, with 7 bases between. The whole variable domain, remainder taken from reference TRBV28 and TRBJ2-3, is DVKVTQSSRYLVKRTGEKVFLECVQDMDHENMFWYRQDPGLGLRLIYFSYDVKMKEKGDIPEGYSVSREKKERFSLILESASTNQTSMYLCASSSPATDTQYFGPGTRLTVL.

This clonotype was seen only a few times. The chain combines TRBV10-3 with TRBJ2-3; a possible D gene is TRBD2 (6 bases). The CDR3 totals 16 residues. V lost 2 bases, J lost 2 bases, and 14 bases lay in between. The germline V gene has CDR1 ENHRY and CDR2 SYGVKD. CDR3 sequence: CAISEGVAVTTDTQYF. In DNA form, the CDR3 reads TGTGCCATCAGTGAGGGGGTAGCGGTAACCACAGATACGCAGTATTTT.

In its sample, this clonotype was seen a few times. This sequence joins TRBV5-4 and TRBJ2-7; 14 nucleotides match TRBD2. The trim removed 3 bases at V and 7 bases at J, leaving 6 bases unmatched. The CDR3 is 15 amino acids. Germline-derived CDR1 and CDR2 are SGHNT and YYREEE (reference sequence). For the CDR3, the DNA is TGTGCCAGCAGCTCCGGGACTAGCGGGAGTGGGGAGCAGTACTTC. As protein: CASSSGTSGSGEQYF.

This clonotype was observed a few times. The chain uses TRBV29-1 and TRBJ2-2; the match to TRBD1 covers 7 bases. Germline CDR1 and CDR2: SQVTM and ANQGSEA. This CDR3 spans 14 amino acids. V was pared by 3 bases and J by 6 bases, with 7 bases of the junction left unmatched. The CDR3 coding sequence is TGCAGCGTTGAGTCGGGACAGACTGCCGGGGAGCTGTTTTTT. Amino acid sequence: CSVESGQTAGELFF.

The rearrangement uses TRBV20-1 and TRBJ2-3; the match to TRBD2 covers 15 bases. CDR3 length: 16 residues. Germline V gives CDR1 DFQATT, CDR2 SNEGSKA (reference sequence). The V segment lost 6 bases and the J segment 4 bases; nucleotides outside the gene matches: 8. This CDR3 is CSASRTSGGGADTQYF. The CDR3 DNA is TGCAGTGCAAGTCGGACTAGCGGGGGGGGGGCAGATACGCAGTATTTT.

This clonotype was detected ten times or more. This chain links TRBV12-3 or TRBV12-4 with TRBJ2-7; D is perhaps TRBD2 (5 bases). The CDR3 consists of 14 residues. The ends were cut back, 3 bases at V and 7 bases at J, with 16 bases in the middle. The CDR3 bases are TGTGCCAGCAGTTTTGGTAACGGGATGGAAGAGCAGTACGTC. Encoded protein: CASSFGNGMEEQYV.

Many counts were recorded for this clonotype. The gene calls are TRBV20-1 and TRBJ1-1; 8 nucleotides align to TRBD1. There are 14 residues in the CDR3. Germline V lookup: CDR1 DFQATT, CDR2 SNEGSKA (reference sequence). J lost 1 base, V lost 2 bases, and 3 bases had no gene match. This CDR3 is CSARRGQANTEAFF. The CDR3 DNA sequence: TGCAGTGCTAGAAGGGGACAGGCGAACACTGAAGCTTTCTTT.

In this sample, this clonotype turned up a few times. The chain links TRBV7-2 to TRBJ2-3; D may match TRBD1 or TRBD2 (6 bases each). The CDR3 contains 15 residues. Germline V gene data show CDR1 as SGHTA and CDR2 as FQGNSA. The V end was cut by 1 base, the J end by 3 bases, with 11 bases between. CDR3 DNA sequence: TGTGCCAGCAGCTTAGTGGGGGGCGGGACAGATACGCAGTATTTT. It translates to CASSLVGGGTDTQYF.

This clonotype was seen repeatedly, ten times or more. The gene calls are TRBV12-3 or TRBV12-4 and TRBJ1-1, with unresolved D. Trimming removed 3 bases at V and 3 bases at J, with 14 bases between. The CDR3 covers 15 residues. CDR3 protein: CASSFRRREDTEAFF. The DNA of the CDR3 is TGTGCCAGCAGTTTTCGAAGGAGGGAGGACACTGAAGCTTTCTTT.

V gene TRBV7-2 combines with J gene TRBJ1-6; D is perhaps TRBD1 (6 bases). The germline V gene has CDR1 SGHTA and CDR2 FQGNSA. Trimming took off 5 bases at V and 12 bases at J, with 14 bases between the two ends. This CDR3 has 13 residues. The CDR3 region is CASSHEDRRPLHF. The CDR3 region has the DNA TGTGCCAGCAGCCATGAGGACAGAAGACCCCTCCACTTT. The variable domain in full, completed from reference TRBV7-2 and TRBJ1-6, reads GAGVSQSPSNKVTEKGKDVELRCDPISGHTALYWYRQSLGQGLEFLIYFQGNSAPDKSGLPSDRFSAERTGGSVSTLTIQRTQQEDSAVYLCASSHEDRRPLHFGNGTRLTVT.

The sample holds a few counts of this clonotype. The chain links TRBV28 to TRBJ1-1, with D perhaps matching TRBD1 (5 bases). Trimming removed 0 bases at V and 11 bases at J, with 16 bases between. Germline V lookup: CDR1 MDHEN, CDR2 SYDVKM. This CDR3 spans 14 amino acids. CDR3 nucleotide sequence: TGTGCCAGCAGTTTATGGGAAGGGAGGGGACTGGCTTTCTTT. The encoded protein is CASSLWEGRGLAFF.

This clonotype has just a few counts. This chain links TRBV24-1 with TRBJ2-3, with a tentative D call TRBD2 (5 bases). V lost 3 bases and J lost 0, with 12 bases in between. Germline V gives CDR1 KGHDR, CDR2 SFDVKD. The CDR3 sequence is 16 residues long. CDR3 sequence (DNA): TGTGCCACCAGTGATCCCGAGCGGTCTAGCACAGATACGCAGTATTTT. Protein product: CATSDPERSSTDTQYF.

V usage is TRBV5-6 and J usage is TRBJ1-4; D remains unclear. The CDR3 covers 14 residues. V was pared by 2 bases and J by 0 bases, with 5 bases between. CDR1 is SGHDT, CDR2 YYEEEE, per germline. For the CDR3, the DNA is TGTGCCAGCAGCTTCGAAGCAACTAATGAAAAACTGTTTTTT. It translates to CASSFEATNEKLFF.

This clonotype was picked up many times. This chain links TRBV12-3 or TRBV12-4 with TRBJ2-2, with 7 bases lining up with TRBD2. CDR3 size: 15 residues. The ends lost 8 bases at V and 5 bases at J; junction bases unmatched: 11. The CDR3 is CASGMAGVSTGELFF. CDR3 in DNA: TGTGCCAGCGGGATGGCGGGAGTCTCTACCGGGGAGCTGTTTTTT.

There are a few counts of this clonotype. The V and J genes are TRBV27 and TRBJ1-5; D uncertain. The germline V gene has CDR1 MNHEY and CDR2 SMNVEV (reference sequence). CDR3 size: 17 residues. Trimming shortened V by 3 bases and J by 6 bases, and 21 bases separated the two germline ends. This chain's CDR3 is CASSFRRFSLNPQPQHF. In DNA, the CDR3 is TGTGCCAGCAGTTTTAGACGATTTTCCTTAAACCCTCAGCCCCAGCATTTT.